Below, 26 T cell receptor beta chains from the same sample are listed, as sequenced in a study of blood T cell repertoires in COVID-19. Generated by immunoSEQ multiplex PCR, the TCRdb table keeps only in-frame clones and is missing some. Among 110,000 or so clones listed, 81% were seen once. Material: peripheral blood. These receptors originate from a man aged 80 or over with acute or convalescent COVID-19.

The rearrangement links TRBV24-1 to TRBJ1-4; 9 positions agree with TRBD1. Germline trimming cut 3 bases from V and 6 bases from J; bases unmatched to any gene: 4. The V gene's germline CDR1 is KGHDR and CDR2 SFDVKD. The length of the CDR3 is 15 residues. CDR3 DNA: TGTGCCACCAGTGATCCGGGACAGGGAGATGAAAAACTGTTTTTT. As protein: CATSDPGQGDEKLFF.

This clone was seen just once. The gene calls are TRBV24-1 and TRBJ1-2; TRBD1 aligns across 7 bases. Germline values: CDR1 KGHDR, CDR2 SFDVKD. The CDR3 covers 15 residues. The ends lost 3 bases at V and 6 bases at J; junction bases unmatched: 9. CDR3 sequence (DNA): TGTGCCACCAGTGATGGCCGGACAGGCGCCAATGGCTACACCTTC. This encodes CATSDGRTGANGYTF.

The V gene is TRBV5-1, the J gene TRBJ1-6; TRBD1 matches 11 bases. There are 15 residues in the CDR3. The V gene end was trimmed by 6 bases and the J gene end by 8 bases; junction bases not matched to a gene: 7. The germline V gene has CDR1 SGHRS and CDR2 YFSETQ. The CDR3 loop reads CASKGQGASYSPLHF. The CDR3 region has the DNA TGCGCCAGCAAAGGACAGGGGGCGTCGTATTCACCCCTCCACTTT.

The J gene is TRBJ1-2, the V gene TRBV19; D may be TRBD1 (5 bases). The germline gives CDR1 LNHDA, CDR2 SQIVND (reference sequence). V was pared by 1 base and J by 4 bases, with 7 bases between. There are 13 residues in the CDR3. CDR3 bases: TGTGCCAGTAGTATAGGCGGGGGCTATGGCTACACCTTC. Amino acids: CASSIGGGYGYTF.

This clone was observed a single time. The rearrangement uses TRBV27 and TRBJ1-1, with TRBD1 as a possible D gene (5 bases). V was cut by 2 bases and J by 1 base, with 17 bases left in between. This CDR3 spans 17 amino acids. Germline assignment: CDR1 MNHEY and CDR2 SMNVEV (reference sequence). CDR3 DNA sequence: TGTGCCAGCAGTTTACAGCCGGTTGGGGCACCGAACACTGAAGCTTTCTTT. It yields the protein CASSLQPVGAPNTEAFF.

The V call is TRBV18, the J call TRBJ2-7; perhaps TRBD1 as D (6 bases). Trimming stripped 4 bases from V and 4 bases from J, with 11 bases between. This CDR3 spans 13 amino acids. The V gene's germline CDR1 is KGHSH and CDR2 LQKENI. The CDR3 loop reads CASSQSTGYEQYF. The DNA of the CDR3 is TGTGCCAGCTCACAATCTACAGGGTACGAGCAGTACTTC.

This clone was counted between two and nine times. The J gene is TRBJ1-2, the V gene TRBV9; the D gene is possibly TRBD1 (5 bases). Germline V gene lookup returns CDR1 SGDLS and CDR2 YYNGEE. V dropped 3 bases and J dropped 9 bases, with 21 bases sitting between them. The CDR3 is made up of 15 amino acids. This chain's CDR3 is CASSADPGLRNSYTF. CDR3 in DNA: TGTGCCAGCAGCGCAGACCCGGGACTAAGGAATAGCTACACCTTC.

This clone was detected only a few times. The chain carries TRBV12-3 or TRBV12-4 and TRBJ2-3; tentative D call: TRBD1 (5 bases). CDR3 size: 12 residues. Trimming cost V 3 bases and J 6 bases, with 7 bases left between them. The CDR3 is CASSFYRDTQYF. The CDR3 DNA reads TGTGCCAGCAGTTTTTACAGGGATACGCAGTATTTT.

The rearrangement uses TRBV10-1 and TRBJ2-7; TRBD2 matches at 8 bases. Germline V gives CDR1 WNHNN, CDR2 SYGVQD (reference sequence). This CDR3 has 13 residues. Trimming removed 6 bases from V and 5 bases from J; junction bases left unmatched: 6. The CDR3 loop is CASSGTRINEQYF. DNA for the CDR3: TGCGCCAGCAGCGGGACTAGAATAAACGAGCAGTACTTC.

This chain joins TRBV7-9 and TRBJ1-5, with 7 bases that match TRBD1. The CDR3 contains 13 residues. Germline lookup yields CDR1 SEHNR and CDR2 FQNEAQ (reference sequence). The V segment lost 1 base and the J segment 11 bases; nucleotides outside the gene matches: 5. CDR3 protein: CASSLGRGFAQHF. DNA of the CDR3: TGTGCCAGCAGCTTAGGCAGGGGGTTCGCCCAGCATTTT. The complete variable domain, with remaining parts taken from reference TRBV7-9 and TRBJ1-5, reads DTGVSQNPRHKITKRGQNVTFRCDPISEHNRLYWYRQTLGQGPEFLTYFQNEAQLEKSRLLSDRFSAERPKGSFSTLEIQRTEQGDSAMYLCASSLGRGFAQHFGDGTRLSIL.

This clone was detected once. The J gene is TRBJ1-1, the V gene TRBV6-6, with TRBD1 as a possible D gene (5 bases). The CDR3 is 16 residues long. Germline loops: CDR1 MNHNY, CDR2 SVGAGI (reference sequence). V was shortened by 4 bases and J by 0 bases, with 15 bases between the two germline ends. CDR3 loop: CASSFRQSRMNTEAFF. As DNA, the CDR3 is TGTGCCAGCAGTTTTCGACAGTCGCGTATGAACACTGAAGCTTTCTTT.

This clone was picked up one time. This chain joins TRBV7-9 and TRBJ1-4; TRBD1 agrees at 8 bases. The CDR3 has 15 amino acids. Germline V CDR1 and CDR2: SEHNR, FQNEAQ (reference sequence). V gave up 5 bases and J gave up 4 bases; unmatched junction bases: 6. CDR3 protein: CASSDQGANNEKLFF. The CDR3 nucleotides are TGTGCCAGCAGCGATCAGGGGGCCAATAATGAAAAACTGTTTTTT.

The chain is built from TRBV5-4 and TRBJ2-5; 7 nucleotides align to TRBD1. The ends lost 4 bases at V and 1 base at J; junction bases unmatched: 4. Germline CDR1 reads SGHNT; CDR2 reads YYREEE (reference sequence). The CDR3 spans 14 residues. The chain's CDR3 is CASSPWDSQETQYF. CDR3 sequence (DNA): TGTGCCAGCAGCCCATGGGACAGCCAAGAGACCCAGTACTTC.

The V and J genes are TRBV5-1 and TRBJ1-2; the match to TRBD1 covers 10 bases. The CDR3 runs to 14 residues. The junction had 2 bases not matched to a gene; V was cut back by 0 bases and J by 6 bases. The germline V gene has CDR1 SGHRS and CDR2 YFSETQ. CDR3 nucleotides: TGCGCCAGCAGCTTGGGACAGGGGGCGGATGGCTACACCTTC. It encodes CASSLGQGADGYTF. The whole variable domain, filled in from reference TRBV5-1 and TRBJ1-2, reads KAGVTQTPRYLIKTRGQQVTLSCSPISGHRSVSWYQQTPGQGLQFLFEYFSETQRNKGNFPGRFSGRQFSNSRSEMNVSTLELGDSALYLCASSLGQGADGYTFGSGTRLTVV.

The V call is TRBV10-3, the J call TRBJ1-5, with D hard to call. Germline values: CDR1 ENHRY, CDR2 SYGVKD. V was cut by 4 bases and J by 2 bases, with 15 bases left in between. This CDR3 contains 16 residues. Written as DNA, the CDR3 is TGTGCCATCAGTGCCGGCGATTCAGGTGGCAATCAGCCCCAGCATTTT. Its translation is CAISAGDSGGNQPQHF.

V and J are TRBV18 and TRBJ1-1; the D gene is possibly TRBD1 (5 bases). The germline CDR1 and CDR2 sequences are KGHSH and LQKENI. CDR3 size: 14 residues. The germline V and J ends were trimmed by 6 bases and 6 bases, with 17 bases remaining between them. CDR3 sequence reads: CASSLTEEVSEAFF. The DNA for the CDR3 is TGTGCCAGCTCTTTGACAGAAGAGGTCTCTGAAGCTTTCTTT.

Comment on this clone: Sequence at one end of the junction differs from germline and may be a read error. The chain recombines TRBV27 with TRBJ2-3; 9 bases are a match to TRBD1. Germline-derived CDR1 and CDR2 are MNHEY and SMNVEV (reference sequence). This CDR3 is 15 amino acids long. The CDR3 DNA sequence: TGTGCCACCAGTAAACCGGGACAGGGACCAGATACGCAGTATTTT. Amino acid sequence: CATSKPGQGPDTQYF.

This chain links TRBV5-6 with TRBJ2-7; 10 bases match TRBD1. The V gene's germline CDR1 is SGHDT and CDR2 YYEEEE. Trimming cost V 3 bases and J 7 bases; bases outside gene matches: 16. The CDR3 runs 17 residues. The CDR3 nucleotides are TGTGCCAGCAGCTACCAATTCCGGGACAGGGGTACAGGGGAGCAGTACTTC. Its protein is CASSYQFRDRGTGEQYF.

In DNA, the CDR3 is TGTGCCAGTACTCAGAGCGGGAGGTCTTACAATGAGCAGTTCTTC. Translating it yields CASTQSGRSYNEQFF. The rearrangement uses TRBV19 and TRBJ2-1, with 9 bases that match TRBD2. V was pared by 7 bases and J by 4 bases, with 8 bases of the junction left unmatched. In germline, CDR1 is LNHDA, CDR2 SQIVND (reference sequence). This CDR3 spans 15 amino acids.

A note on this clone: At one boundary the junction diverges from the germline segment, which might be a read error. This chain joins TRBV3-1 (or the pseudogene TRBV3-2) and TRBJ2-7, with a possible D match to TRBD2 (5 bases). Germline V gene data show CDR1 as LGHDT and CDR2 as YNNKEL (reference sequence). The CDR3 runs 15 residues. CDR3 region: CASSQGADLSHEQYF. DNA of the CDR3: TGTGCCAGCAGCCAAGGAGCGGACCTCTCCCACGAGCAGTACTTC.

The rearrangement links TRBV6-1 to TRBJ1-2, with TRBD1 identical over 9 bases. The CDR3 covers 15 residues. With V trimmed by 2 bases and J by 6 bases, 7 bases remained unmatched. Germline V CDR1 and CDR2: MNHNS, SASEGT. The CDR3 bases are TGTGCCAGCAGTGAACCTCGGACAGGGGTAAATGGCTACACCTTC. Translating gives CASSEPRTGVNGYTF.

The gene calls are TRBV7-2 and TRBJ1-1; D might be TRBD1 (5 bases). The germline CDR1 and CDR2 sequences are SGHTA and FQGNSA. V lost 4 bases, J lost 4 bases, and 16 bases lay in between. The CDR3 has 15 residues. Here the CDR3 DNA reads TGTGCCAGCAGCTACCTGGCGGGGGACCTCACTGAAGCTTTCTTT. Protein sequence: CASSYLAGDLTEAFF.

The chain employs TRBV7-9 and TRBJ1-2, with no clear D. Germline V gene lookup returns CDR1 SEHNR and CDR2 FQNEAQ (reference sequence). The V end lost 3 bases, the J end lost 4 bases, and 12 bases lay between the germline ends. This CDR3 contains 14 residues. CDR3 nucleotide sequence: TGTGCCAGCAGCTTCAGTGGAGCCCGCTATGGCTACACCTTC. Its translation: CASSFSGARYGYTF.

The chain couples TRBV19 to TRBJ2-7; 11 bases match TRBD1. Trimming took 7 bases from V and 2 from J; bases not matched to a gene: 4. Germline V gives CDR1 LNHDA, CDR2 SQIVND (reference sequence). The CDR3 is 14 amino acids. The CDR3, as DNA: TGTGCCAGTAAGCGGACAGGGGGCCCCTACGAGCAGTACTTC. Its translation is CASKRTGGPYEQYF.

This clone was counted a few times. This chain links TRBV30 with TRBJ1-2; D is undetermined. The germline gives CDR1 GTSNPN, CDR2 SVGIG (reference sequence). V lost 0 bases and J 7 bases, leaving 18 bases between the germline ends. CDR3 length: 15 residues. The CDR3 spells CAWSVQRGSRGGYTF. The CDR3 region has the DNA TGTGCCTGGAGTGTACAAAGAGGTTCGCGTGGTGGCTACACCTTC.

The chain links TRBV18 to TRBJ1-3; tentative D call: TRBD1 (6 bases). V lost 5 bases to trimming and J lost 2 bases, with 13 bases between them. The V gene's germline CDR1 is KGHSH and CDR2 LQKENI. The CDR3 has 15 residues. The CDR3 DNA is TGTGCCAGCTCAGCACAGGGAGGCCCTGGAAACACCATATATTTT. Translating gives CASSAQGGPGNTIYF.